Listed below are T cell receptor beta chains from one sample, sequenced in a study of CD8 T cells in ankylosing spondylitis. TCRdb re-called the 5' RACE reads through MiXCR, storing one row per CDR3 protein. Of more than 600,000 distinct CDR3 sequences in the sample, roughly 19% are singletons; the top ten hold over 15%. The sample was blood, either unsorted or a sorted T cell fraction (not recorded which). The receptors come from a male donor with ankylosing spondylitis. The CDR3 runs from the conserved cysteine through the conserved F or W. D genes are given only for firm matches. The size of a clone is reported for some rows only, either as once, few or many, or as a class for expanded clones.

CASSLRLSSGGAYEQYF,TGTGCCAGCAGCTTAAGGTTGTCTAGCGGGGGGGCCTACGAGCAGTACTTC,TRBV7-2,-,TRBD2,TRBJ2-7
CASSLEAGQYTQYF,TGTGCCAGCAGCTTAGAGGCCGGCCAATATACGCAGTATTTT,TRBV7-2,-,-,TRBJ2-3
CASSPGGRINNEQFF,TGCGCCAGCAGCCCTGGGGGCAGGATTAACAATGAGCAGTTCTTC,TRBV4-1,many,-,TRBJ2-1
CASSFSPPGQGPYSGNTIYF,TGTGCCAGCAGTTTCTCCCCGCCGGGACAGGGGCCGTACTCTGGAAACACCATATATTTT,TRBV27,-,TRBD1,TRBJ1-3
CASSPGQGAEYNEQFF,TGTGCCAGCAGCCCAGGACAGGGGGCCGAATACAATGAGCAGTTCTTC,TRBV12-3/TRBV12-4,few,TRBD1,TRBJ2-1
CASSLLAGDNEQFF,TGTGCCAGCAGTTTATTGGCAGGGGATAATGAGCAGTTCTTC,TRBV28,many,-,TRBJ2-1
CASSPQKTGLRAEAFF,TGTGCCAGCTCACCACAAAAGACAGGGCTGAGGGCTGAAGCTTTCTTT,TRBV18,few,TRBD1,TRBJ1-1
CAISGGGGLGQPQHF,TGTGCCATCAGTGGGGGAGGGGGATTGGGTCAGCCCCAGCATTTT,TRBV10-3,few,-,TRBJ1-5
CASSQPGAPGSDTQYF,TGCGCCAGCAGCCAACCCGGGGCTCCGGGATCGGATACGCAGTATTTT,TRBV4-1,-,-,TRBJ2-3
CSARVYDGISMGYTF,TGCAGTGCTAGAGTTTACGACGGGATCTCTATGGGCTACACCTTC,TRBV20-1,few,-,TRBJ1-2
CASSYARGGAMTEAFF,TGTGCCAGCAGTTACGCGCGGGGGGGCGCGATGACTGAAGCTTTCTTT,TRBV6-5,-,-,TRBJ1-1
CASSLLGQGNTGELFF,TGTGCCAGCAGCTTATTGGGACAAGGAAACACCGGGGAGCTGTTTTTT,TRBV7-8,few,-,TRBJ2-2
CASSKGRAGASIEAFF,TGTGCCAGCAGCAAAGGAAGAGCAGGGGCCTCCATTGAAGCTTTCTTT,TRBV21-1,-,-,TRBJ1-1
CASSDERQGNNEQFF,TGTGCCAGCAGCGACGAACGGCAGGGGAACAATGAGCAGTTCTTC,TRBV9,-,-,TRBJ2-1
CASSLSRVRDGYTF,TGTGCCAGCAGCTTAAGCAGGGTACGGGATGGCTACACCTTC,TRBV7-2,many,-,TRBJ1-2
CASSFSGTVLAEQYF,TGTGCCAGCAGTTTTTCGGGGACAGTACTTGCCGAGCAGTACTTC,TRBV27,few,TRBD1,TRBJ2-7
CSATDREFEAFF,TGCAGTGCAACCGACAGGGAATTTGAAGCTTTCTTT,TRBV20-1,-,TRBD1,TRBJ1-1
CASSLAGAGKRLAEAFF,TGTGCCAGCAGCTTAGCCGGGGCAGGGAAAAGGCTCGCTGAAGCTTTCTTT,TRBV7-9,-,-,TRBJ1-1
CASSLVLAGGPGEQYF,TGTGCCAGCAGCTTAGTACTAGCGGGAGGGCCGGGGGAGCAGTACTTC,TRBV7-2,-,TRBD2,TRBJ2-7
CASRDTLSYEQYF,TGTGCCAGCCGGGACACTCTTTCCTACGAGCAGTACTTC,TRBV3-1,-,-,TRBJ2-7
CASTSPGGKKDNEQFF,TGTGCCAGCACCTCGCCGGGGGGCAAAAAGGACAATGAGCAGTTCTTC,TRBV28,few,-,TRBJ2-1
CASSLEQIAYEQYF,TGCGCCAGCAGCTTGGAACAAATTGCCTACGAGCAGTACTTC,TRBV5-1,-,-,TRBJ2-7
CASSFGSYETQYF,TGTGCCAGCAGTTTCGGCAGTTATGAGACCCAGTACTTC,TRBV12-3/TRBV12-4,-,-,TRBJ2-5
CASSPVQGASTQYF,TGTGCCAGCAGCCCCGTTCAGGGGGCAAGTACGCAGTATTTT,TRBV7-9,-,TRBD1,TRBJ2-3
CALARTGGSQPQHF,TGTGCCTTAGCAAGGACGGGAGGGAGTCAGCCCCAGCATTTT,TRBV30,few,-,TRBJ1-5
CASSVHVNTEAFF,TGTGCCAGCAGCGTTCATGTGAACACTGAAGCTTTCTTT,TRBV14,few,-,TRBJ1-1
CASSLRVDEKLFF,TGTGCCAGCAGCTTAAGGGTGGATGAAAAACTGTTTTTT,TRBV7-9,-,-,TRBJ1-4
CASSRSGSSGDTQYF,TGTGCCAGCAGTCGGAGTGGGTCTAGCGGAGATACGCAGTATTTT,TRBV2,few,TRBD2,TRBJ2-3
CASRTQGDSPLHF,TGTGCCAGCAGAACCCAGGGGGATTCACCCCTCCACTTT,TRBV12-3/TRBV12-4,many,TRBD1,TRBJ1-6
CATSRVGAGTSGELFF,TGTGCCACCAGCAGAGTGGGCGCTGGGACATCCGGGGAGCTGTTTTTT,TRBV15,-,-,TRBJ2-2
CASSDTSGRGVSYEQYF,TGTGCCAGCAGTGATACTAGCGGGAGGGGGGTCTCCTACGAGCAGTACTTC,TRBV25-1,few,TRBD2,TRBJ2-7
CAREGGGPYEQYF,TGTGCCAGGGAAGGTGGGGGACCCTACGAGCAGTACTTC,TRBV14,-,-,TRBJ2-7
CASSAKGGSSTDTQYF,TGTGCCAGCAGCGCCAAGGGCGGGAGTAGCACAGATACGCAGTATTTT,TRBV7-9,-,TRBD2,TRBJ2-3